This is a list of T cell receptor beta chains from one sample in a study of a mutant IDH1 vaccine in newly diagnosed glioma. Data came from immunoSEQ multiplex PCR; TCRdb stores just in-frame clones and leaves some out. This table has approximately 88,000 clones, about four fifths appearing once. The sample consisted of PBMCs, taken from a glioma patient treated with radiotherapy, temozolomide or both. The receptors come from a man aged 35 to 55 with glioma. CDR3s include the opening cysteine and the closing phenylalanine or tryptophan. D genes are given only for firm matches. Only some rows state a clone size, as once, few, many or a class for expanded clones.

clone size | J gene | CDR3 length | D gene | V gene | CDR3 protein | CDR3 DNA
NA | TRBJ2-3 | 16 | NA | TRBV6-6 | CASPKDPTRSTDTQYF | TGTGCCAGCCCCAAGGACCCAACGCGAAGCACAGATACGCAGTATTTT
NA | TRBJ2-6 | 17 | NA | TRBV9 | CASSAPVAGVGANVLTF | TGTGCCAGCAGCGCTCCCGTAGCAGGGGTTGGGGCCAACGTCCTGACTTTC
NA | TRBJ1-1 | 13 | NA | TRBV6-5 | CASSYSDNTEAFF | TGTGCCAGCAGTTACTCTGATAACACTGAAGCTTTCTTT
NA | TRBJ2-3 | 16 | TRBD2 | TRBV7-2 | CASSPRLAGAGDTQYF | TGTGCCAGCAGCCCGAGACTAGCGGGAGCGGGAGATACGCAGTATTTT
NA | TRBJ2-2 | 14 | NA | TRBV28 | CASKFQGNTGELFF | TGTGCCAGCAAGTTCCAGGGCAACACCGGGGAGCTGTTTTTT
NA | TRBJ2-7 | 12 | TRBD1 | TRBV30 | CAWTKDRAQRYF | TGTGCCTGGACCAAAGACAGGGCGCAGCGGTACTTC
NA | TRBJ2-7 | 15 | TRBD1 | TRBV18 | CASSPLPGQGAEQYF | TGTGCCAGCTCACCGTTACCGGGACAGGGAGCCGAGCAGTACTTC
NA | TRBJ1-1 | 14 | NA | TRBV7-9 | CASSLVGLNTEAFF | TGTGCCAGCAGTTTGGTCGGACTGAACACTGAAGCTTTCTTT
NA | TRBJ2-7 | 14 | TRBD1 | TRBV18 | CASSPGTGFYEQYF | TGTGCCAGCTCTCCCGGGACAGGGTTCTACGAGCAGTACTTC
NA | TRBJ2-5 | 15 | NA | TRBV7-2 | CASSRTGHVQETQYF | TGTGCCAGCAGCCGTACGGGACACGTCCAAGAGACCCAGTACTTC
NA | TRBJ2-5 | 14 | NA | TRBV30 | CAWSKEGFQETQYF | TGTGCCTGGAGCAAAGAGGGATTCCAAGAGACCCAGTACTTC
NA | TRBJ2-2 | 15 | TRBD2 | TRBV2 | CASSGAGANTGELFF | TGTGCCAGCAGTGGAGCGGGGGCGAACACCGGGGAGCTGTTTTTT
NA | TRBJ2-7 | 15 | NA | TRBV6-5 | CASSSVGILSYEQYF | TGTGCCAGCAGTTCGGTAGGGATTCTATCCTACGAGCAGTACTTC
NA | TRBJ1-2 | 12 | NA | TRBV29-1 | CSVEDRAYGYTF | TGCAGCGTTGAAGACAGGGCGTATGGCTACACCTTC
NA | TRBJ2-7 | 14 | TRBD1 | TRBV10-3 | CAITSGTGGYEQYF | TGTGCCATCACCTCCGGGACAGGGGGCTACGAGCAGTACTTC
NA | TRBJ2-5 | 15 | TRBD2 | TRBV11-1 | CASSPQLAGQETQYF | TGTGCCAGCAGCCCACAACTAGCGGGGCAAGAGACCCAGTACTTC
NA | TRBJ2-3 | 14 | NA | TRBV7-2 | CASSLVVVTNTQYF | TGTGCCAGCAGCTTAGTGGTGGTCACAAATACGCAGTATTTT
NA | TRBJ1-1 | 15 | NA | TRBV28 | CASSPRTGKNTEAFF | TGTGCCAGCAGTCCCCGGACGGGAAAGAACACTGAAGCTTTCTTT
NA | TRBJ1-5 | 14 | TRBD1 | TRBV2 | CASSGQGAYQPQHF | TGTGCCAGCAGCGGACAGGGGGCATACCAGCCCCAGCATTTT
NA | TRBJ1-1 | 12 | NA | TRBV30 | CAWTGGLIEAFF | TGTGCCTGGACCGGGGGGCTTATTGAAGCTTTCTTT
NA | TRBJ2-5 | 15 | TRBD1 | TRBV5-1 | CASSSGQGAQETQYF | TGCGCCAGCAGCAGTGGACAGGGGGCGCAGGAGACCCAGTACTTC
NA | TRBJ2-3 | 15 | TRBD2 | TRBV11-2 | CASSSLAQYTDTQYF | TGTGCCAGCAGCTCACTAGCGCAGTACACAGATACGCAGTATTTT
few | TRBJ1-5 | 14 | NA | TRBV7-8 | CASSLDESNQPQHF | TGTGCCAGCAGCTTGGACGAGAGCAATCAGCCCCAGCATTTT
NA | TRBJ2-3 | 15 | NA | TRBV7-8 | CASSLVSGRSDTQYF | TGTGCCAGCAGCTTAGTATCAGGGAGGTCAGATACGCAGTATTTT
NA | TRBJ1-5 | 14 | NA | TRBV6-1 | CASTIDRIAGPQHF | TGTGCCAGCACTATAGACAGGATCGCGGGGCCCCAGCATTTT
NA | TRBJ1-1 | 15 | NA | TRBV7-2 | CASSPNSGMNTEAFF | TGTGCCAGCAGCCCTAACTCGGGGATGAACACTGAAGCTTTCTTT
NA | TRBJ1-1 | 14 | NA | TRBV19 | CASRSPSGGTEAFF | TGTGCCAGTAGATCCCCCTCGGGAGGTACTGAAGCTTTCTTT
NA | TRBJ2-5 | 14 | NA | TRBV7-7 | CASSPGPHGETQYF | TGTGCTAGCAGCCCGGGACCTCATGGAGAGACCCAGTACTTC
NA | TRBJ2-7 | 19 | NA | TRBV15 | CATSRDNPQRGRDPYEQYF | TGTGCCACCAGCAGAGATAACCCCCAACGGGGGCGGGATCCCTACGAGCAGTACTTC
once | TRBJ2-7 | 12 | NA | TRBV18 | CASSQAGYEQYF | TGTGCCAGCTCACAAGCAGGGTACGAGCAGTACTTC
NA | TRBJ2-7 | 12 | NA | TRBV5-6 | CASSLGLGEQYF | TGTGCCAGCAGCTTGGGCCTCGGCGAGCAGTACTTC
NA | TRBJ1-2 | 12 | NA | TRBV19 | CASSIGQMGYTF | TGTGCCAGTAGTATCGGACAGATGGGCTACACCTTC
NA | TRBJ1-3 | 14 | NA | TRBV9 | CASSEGGSGNTIYF | TGTGCCAGCAGCGAGGGGGGATCTGGAAACACCATATATTTT
NA | TRBJ2-2 | 19 | NA | TRBV6-4 | CASSVPGRTHSSNTGELFF | TGTGCCAGCAGTGTCCCGGGACGGACCCATTCTTCTAACACCGGGGAGCTGTTTTTT
NA | TRBJ2-2 | 13 | NA | TRBV30 | CAWSVPQSGELFF | TGTGCCTGGAGTGTACCCCAGAGCGGGGAGCTGTTTTTT
NA | TRBJ2-1 | 14 | TRBD1 | TRBV10-2 | CASKRDRAYNEQFF | TGCGCCAGCAAACGGGACAGGGCCTACAATGAGCAGTTCTTC
NA | TRBJ1-2 | 12 | NA | TRBV6-1 | CASSEDIYGYTF | TGTGCCAGCAGTGAGGACATATATGGCTACACCTTC
NA | TRBJ2-1 | 18 | TRBD2 | TRBV28 | CASISGPLGGGRFNEQFF | TGTGCCAGCATCTCCGGCCCTCTTGGGGGGGGGAGGTTCAATGAGCAGTTCTTC
NA | TRBJ2-2 | 17 | NA | TRBV4-2 | CASSQEARAGRTGELFF | TGTGCCAGCAGCCAAGAGGCCCGGGCAGGGCGCACCGGGGAGCTGTTTTTT
NA | TRBJ2-5 | 14 | TRBD1 | TRBV5-1 | CASSLERGRETQYF | TGCGCCAGCAGCTTGGAGAGGGGGCGAGAGACCCAGTACTTC
NA | TRBJ2-7 | 13 | TRBD2 | TRBV11-1 | CASSQIRGGEQYF | TGTGCCAGCAGCCAAATTCGGGGGGGCGAGCAGTACTTC
NA | TRBJ1-1 | 13 | TRBD1 | TRBV7-2 | CASSSTTGAQAFF | TGTGCCAGCAGCTCCACTACAGGGGCCCAAGCTTTCTTT
NA | TRBJ2-5 | 15 | TRBD2 | TRBV6-5 | CASTSWREIPMAQYF | TGTGCCAGCACTTCCTGGCGGGAGATTCCAATGGCCCAGTACTTC
NA | TRBJ1-5 | 13 | NA | TRBV7-9 | CASSADTNQPQHF | TGTGCCAGCAGCGCGGACACTAATCAGCCCCAGCATTTT
NA | TRBJ1-1 | 16 | TRBD1 | TRBV7-9 | CASSPRTGGMNTEAFF | TGTGCCAGCAGCCCACGGACAGGGGGTATGAACACTGAAGCTTTCTTT
NA | TRBJ1-4 | 15 | NA | TRBV5-1 | CASSLVRGDNEKLFF | TGCGCCAGCAGCTTGGTTCGTGGAGATAATGAAAAACTGTTTTTT
NA | TRBJ2-7 | 15 | NA | TRBV4-3 | CASSSTGKSLTEQYF | TGCGCCAGCAGCTCCACGGGAAAATCACTCACCGAGCAGTACTTC
NA | TRBJ2-7 | 15 | NA | TRBV19 | CASSPGDGPTYEQYF | TGTGCCAGTAGTCCGGGGGACGGTCCCACCTACGAGCAGTACTTC
NA | TRBJ2-7 | 15 | NA | TRBV30 | CAWRKLAESSYEQYF | TGTGCCTGGAGAAAGTTAGCGGAAAGCTCCTACGAGCAGTACTTC
NA | TRBJ1-5 | 14 | NA | TRBV28 | CASSLRWDNQPQHF | TGTGCCAGCAGTTTAAGGTGGGACAATCAGCCCCAGCATTTT
NA | TRBJ1-6 | 15 | NA | TRBV15 | CATSRDNTYNSPLHF | TGTGCCACCAGCAGAGATAACACTTATAATTCACCCCTCCACTTT
NA | TRBJ1-1 | 14 | NA | TRBV27 | CASRDGPMNTEAFF | TGTGCCAGCCGGGACGGTCCAATGAACACTGAAGCTTTCTTT
NA | TRBJ2-2 | 13 | NA | TRBV10-3 | CAISVGGIGELFF | TGTGCCATCAGTGTGGGGGGTATCGGGGAGCTGTTTTTT
NA | TRBJ2-6 | 16 | NA | TRBV5-1 | CASSLLEQAGANVLTF | TGCGCCAGCAGCTTGCTCGAACAGGCTGGGGCCAACGTCCTGACTTTC
NA | TRBJ1-2 | 12 | NA | TRBV7-9 | CASSLGQAGYTF | TGTGCCAGCAGCTTAGGTCAGGCTGGCTACACCTTC
few | TRBJ1-3 | 15 | TRBD1 | TRBV5-1 | CASSPGQSSGNTIYF | TGCGCCAGCAGCCCGGGACAGAGCTCTGGAAACACCATATATTTT
NA | TRBJ2-5 | 11 | NA | TRBV7-9 | CASSPRETQYF | TGTGCCAGCAGCCCCCGGGAGACCCAGTACTTC
NA | TRBJ1-4 | 12 | NA | TRBV30 | CARRATNEKLFF | TGTGCCCGCCGGGCAACTAATGAAAAACTGTTTTTT
few | TRBJ1-3 | 18 | NA | TRBV18 | CASSPFLISEASGNTIYF | TGTGCCAGCTCACCGTTCCTAATTTCGGAGGCTTCCGGAAACACCATATATTTT